The sequence of this T cell receptor beta chain was determined in a study of blood T cell repertoires in COVID-19 (dated by TCRdb to the early 2020s). The study in broad terms: Collaborator samples came from the United States, Italy and Spain and covered acute and convalescent phases of COVID-19. HLA class I and class II types, where available, came from metadata supplied by the sample provider rather than from assay-based typing. The repertoires were made available in a free public database intended to serve as a resource for research on the immune response to SARS-CoV-2. The prospective study material was composed of cDNA or gDNA derived from T cells, B-cell-depleted T cells, or PBMCs. Samples came from the ongoing ImmuneRACE study (first 160 participants) plus 1,254 subjects from 6 global collaborators. Deeply sampled blood TCRbeta repertoires from subjects exposed to, actively infected with, or recovered from COVID-19 were included in the dataset. Sample metadata almost always included a de-identified subject ID, COVID-19 status, age in years and sex.

In regard to this clone: It has no known antigen specificity. No clone much larger than this one lies a single base away; base qualities are absent.

General findings and caveats noted by the study authors: Clinical and demographic metadata were provided uncurated, with the amount varying by source and participant.

Each collaborating institution followed its own protocols to collect whole blood in K2EDTA tubes. For TCRbeta analysis, collaborator samples were shipped as frozen whole blood, as isolated PBMCs, or as DNA extracted from either sample type. The immunoSEQ Assay, a bias-controlled multiplex PCR, was used to amplify TCRbeta CDR3 regions from genomic DNA. In the authors' own workflow: Within the assay, amplification of reference gene primers was used to estimate how many nucleated cells each sample contained. To quantify the absolute abundance of each unique TCRbeta CDR3 rearrangement, sequence reads were collapsed and filtered. Productive Simpson clonality was computed per sample as the square root of Simpson's diversity index over productive rearrangements. TCRdb re-hosts the immuneACCESS table, in-frame sequences only. Its copies lack some clones; in the studies checked, an unresolved V gene accounts for under half of them, and the cause for the rest is not known. V, J and clone size were drawn from that table, and D and trimming were deduced from the DNA. The sample table records about 57,000 clones; roughly 82% of these occur just once. In total, the top ten clones hold roughly 22% of the sample.

This sequence was found in a woman aged 60-70 years with acute or convalescent COVID-19. Sequencing was performed on peripheral blood.

The nucleotide sequence reads TGTGCCAGCAGCTTAGGACTAGCGGGGGTCGAGCAGTACTTC. Its translation reads: CASSLGLAGVEQYF. This sequence uses TRBV7-2 and TRBJ2-7; 12 bases in between match TRBD2. The CDR3 runs 14 residues from the cysteine to the phenylalanine. The sequence is cut down to CDR3 DNA, 42 bases in frame from base 1. Trimming accounts for 1 base at V and 6 bases at J, while the number of junction bases matched to no gene is 1. CDR1 and CDR2, looked up from the germline V gene, are SGHTA and FQGNSA.